This passage covers 26 T cell receptor beta chains from one sample sequenced in a study of beta chain features in type 1 diabetes. Expressed TCRB transcripts were sequenced, since all the RNA that had been isolated was reverse transcribed. Profiled with immunoSEQ multiplex PCR; TCRdb holds only in-frame clones, not every one. The sample yields some 150,000 clones, roughly 50% seen once. Specimen: Tregs from blood. All receptors derive from a man between 18 and 29 years old in good health.

This chain uses TRBV28 with TRBJ2-6; TRBD1 agrees at 7 bases. The V and J ends lost 2 bases and 0 bases, in that order; junction bases with no gene match: 7. Per the germline V gene, CDR1 is MDHEN and CDR2 is SYDVKM. The CDR3 covers 18 residues. CDR3 amino acids: CASSLARQGYSGANVLTF. DNA of the CDR3: TGTGCCAGCAGTTTAGCCCGACAGGGTTACTCTGGGGCCAACGTCCTGACTTTC.

The chain combines TRBV10-3 with TRBJ2-5, with 8 bases fitting TRBD2. The better agreement between TRBJ2-7 and the DNA end casts doubt on the J call. Per germline, CDR1 ENHRY and CDR2 SYGVKD. The CDR3 has 13 amino acids. The CDR3 DNA sequence: TGTGCCATCAGTGGACCGGGAGGGGGCGAGCAGTACTTC. It codes for CAISGPGGGEQYF.

The CDR3, as DNA: TGTGCCAGTAGTCGGACTAGCGGGGGTAATGAGCAGTTCTTC. This gives the protein CASSRTSGGNEQFF. This chain connects TRBV19 to TRBJ2-1; TRBD2 matches 13 bases. The CDR3 covers 14 residues. V lost 5 bases to trimming and J lost 7 bases; unmatched junction nucleotides: 2. The V gene's germline CDR1 is LNHDA and CDR2 SQIVND (reference sequence).

The CDR3 DNA reads as TGTGCCAGCATAAAGAGGTGGAACACAGATACGCAGTATTTT. It codes for CASIKRWNTDTQYF. The chain recombines TRBV7-2 with TRBJ2-3; D unclear. Per germline, CDR1 SGHTA and CDR2 FQGNSA. This CDR3 spans 14 amino acids. Trimming pared 7 bases from V and 2 bases from J, leaving 13 bases between.

Here the CDR3 reads CASSGTGLNSPLHF. The CDR3 DNA reads as TGTGCCAGCAGCGGGACAGGGCTCAATTCACCCCTCCACTTT. V is TRBV5-6 and J is TRBJ1-6; 9 positions agree with TRBD1. The CDR3 length is 14 residues. Germline assignment: CDR1 SGHDT and CDR2 YYEEEE. V lost 4 bases, J lost 7 bases, and 3 bases stayed unmatched.

This clone was seen a handful of times. CDR3: CASRRGTDYEQYF. In DNA form, the CDR3 reads TGCGCCAGCAGACGCGGGACAGACTACGAGCAGTACTTC. The chain employs TRBV5-1 and TRBJ2-7; the D gene is possibly TRBD1 (7 bases). V was pared by 5 bases and J by 3 bases, with 12 bases between. There are 13 residues in the CDR3. CDR1 SGHRS and CDR2 YFSETQ come from the germline V gene.

This chain links TRBV7-9 with TRBJ2-7, with D possibly being TRBD1 (6 bases). The germline gives CDR1 SEHNR, CDR2 FQNEAQ (reference sequence). There are 15 residues in the CDR3. The V gene lost 5 bases and the J gene lost 0 bases, with 14 bases spanning the gap. The CDR3 sequence is CASSRLDRGSYEQYF. In DNA, the CDR3 is TGTGCCAGCAGCCGTTTGGACAGAGGCTCCTACGAGCAGTACTTC.

This rearrangement joins TRBV28 to TRBJ2-7; weak D call: TRBD2 (7 bases). CDR1 MDHEN and CDR2 SYDVKM come from the germline V gene. V lost 6 bases and J lost 2, with 20 bases in between. The CDR3 has 16 residues. CDR3 sequence (DNA): TGTGCCAGCAGCCCTTACTGGGGGGGGCAGGCCTACGAGCAGTACTTC. As protein: CASSPYWGGQAYEQYF.

The J gene is TRBJ2-7, the V gene TRBV28; D is possibly TRBD1 (5 bases). The germline CDR1 and CDR2 sequences are MDHEN and SYDVKM. This CDR3 is built from 14 residues. V gave up 8 bases and J gave up 1 base, with 15 bases separating them. The CDR3 bases are TGTGCCAGCGGGAACAGGATATGGTCCTACGAGCAGTACTTC. Amino acid sequence: CASGNRIWSYEQYF.

The chain uses TRBV18 and TRBJ1-1; 9 positions match TRBD1. The V gene's germline CDR1 is KGHSH and CDR2 LQKENI. The CDR3 spans 15 residues. J lost 3 bases, V lost 4 bases, and 6 bases had no gene match. The CDR3 loop is CASSLARTGDTEAFF. CDR3 nucleotides: TGTGCCAGCTCACTGGCTAGGACAGGGGACACTGAAGCTTTCTTT.

This clone was counted only a few times. The CDR3 coding sequence is TGTGCCAGCAGTTTGACAAAACAGCTCTACGAGCAGTACTTC. This sequence encodes CASSLTKQLYEQYF. V gene TRBV28 combines with J gene TRBJ2-7, with D unclear. Germline loops: CDR1 MDHEN, CDR2 SYDVKM. V lost 3 bases to trimming and J lost 3 bases, with 12 bases between them. The CDR3 length is 14 residues.

This clone was seen a handful of times. This chain uses TRBV5-1 with TRBJ2-1, with 13 bases that match TRBD2. The CDR3 length is 16 residues. After removal of 0 bases from V and 8 bases from J, the junction contained 5 bases not matched to a gene. CDR1 is SGHRS, CDR2 YFSETQ, per germline. CDR3 DNA sequence: TGCGCCAGCAGCTTGGCACTAGCGGGGGGGCCGGATGAGCAGTTCTTC. Translated, it gives CASSLALAGGPDEQFF.

The V call is TRBV19, the J call TRBJ1-4; the D is unclear. The CDR3 has 14 amino acids. Germline assignment: CDR1 LNHDA and CDR2 SQIVND (reference sequence). Trimming stripped 6 bases from V and 0 bases from J, with 8 bases between. The CDR3 sequence: CASSPGTTNEKLFF. CDR3 in DNA: TGTGCCAGTAGCCCCGGGACAACTAATGAAAAACTGTTTTTT.

This clone occurred a few times. The V call is TRBV29-1, the J call TRBJ2-5; TRBD1 aligns across 9 bases. The CDR3 is made up of 13 amino acids. V was clipped by 7 bases and J by 5 bases; unmatched bases: 8. From germline, CDR1 is SQVTM and CDR2 ANQGSEA. The CDR3 DNA reads as TGCAGCGGCCACAGGGGGCCAGGCGAGACCCAGTACTTC. Translating it yields CSGHRGPGETQYF.

This clone appeared a few times. The CDR3 loop is CASSLGTGGIFTEAFF. In nucleotides, the CDR3 is TGTGCCAGCAGCTTAGGGACGGGGGGCATTTTTACTGAAGCTTTCTTT. V gene TRBV7-2 combines with J gene TRBJ1-1; maybe TRBD1 (6 bases). The CDR3 extends over 16 amino acids. Deletions cut 1 base from V and 5 bases from J, with 17 bases between. CDR1 is SGHTA and CDR2 is FQGNSA in the germline V gene.

The CDR3 DNA follows: TGTGCCAGCAGCTCGACAGCCGAGCAGTTCTTC. Translating gives CASSSTAEQFF. The rearrangement links TRBV11-3 to TRBJ2-1, with D possibly TRBD1 on 5 matching bases. The CDR3 totals 11 residues. CDR1 is SGHNT, CDR2 YENEEA, per germline. V was clipped by 4 bases and J by 10 bases, with 8 bases between them.

This chain connects TRBV5-4 to TRBJ1-1, with 7 bases matching TRBD1. Germline CDR1 SGHNT, CDR2 YYREEE (reference sequence). Germline trimming cut 3 bases from V and 4 bases from J; bases unmatched to any gene: 9. The CDR3 has 15 residues. This chain's CDR3 is CASSSTGAGGTEAFF. The CDR3 nucleotides read TGTGCCAGCAGCTCCACAGGGGCCGGTGGCACTGAAGCTTTCTTT.

The rearrangement uses TRBV29-1 and TRBJ1-4; 11 bases agree with TRBD1. The ends lost 4 bases at V and 7 bases at J; junction bases unmatched: 5. This CDR3 spans 14 amino acids. Germline values: CDR1 SQVTM, CDR2 ANQGSEA. CDR3 amino acids: CSVVSGQGVEKLFF. The DNA of the CDR3 is TGCAGCGTTGTTTCGGGACAGGGGGTTGAAAAACTGTTTTTT.

The V gene is TRBV5-1, the J gene TRBJ2-2; D is perhaps TRBD1 (5 bases). Germline-derived CDR1 and CDR2 are SGHRS and YFSETQ. The V and J ends lost 4 bases and 2 bases respectively, with 12 bases between them. The CDR3 extends over 15 amino acids. The CDR3 is CASSVDRANTGELFF. The DNA of the CDR3 is TGCGCCAGCAGCGTAGACAGAGCCAACACCGGGGAGCTGTTTTTT.

The chain employs TRBV7-2 and TRBJ2-1; D remains ambiguous. Germline V CDR1 and CDR2: SGHTA, FQGNSA. V lost 5 bases, J lost 1 base, and 9 bases lay in between. The CDR3 covers 14 residues. CDR3 coding DNA: TGTGCCAGCAGCCCCAGTGGTTCCTACAATGAGCAGTTCTTC. This encodes CASSPSGSYNEQFF.

V usage is TRBV28 and J usage is TRBJ2-2; 8 bases agree with TRBD1. The CDR3 is 14 amino acids. Germline V gene sequence: CDR1 MDHEN, CDR2 SYDVKM. J gave up 3 bases and V 10 bases, and 7 bases lay outside the gene matches. The CDR3 sequence: CATKRTGYTGELFF. CDR3 in DNA: TGTGCCACCAAACGGACAGGGTACACCGGGGAGCTGTTTTTT.

The chain has TRBV7-2 and TRBJ2-1; D gene unclear. Germline V lookup: CDR1 SGHTA, CDR2 FQGNSA. The V and J ends lost 3 bases and 0 bases respectively, with 9 bases between them. CDR3 length: 15 amino acids. The CDR3 loop is CASSFRGDSYNEQFF. CDR3 DNA sequence: TGTGCCAGCAGCTTTCGCGGCGACTCCTACAATGAGCAGTTCTTC.

This clone was found a few times. This chain uses TRBV30 with TRBJ2-7; D is possibly TRBD2 (5 bases). The CDR3 has 14 residues. Germline lookup yields CDR1 GTSNPN and CDR2 SVGIG (reference sequence). V lost 0 bases and J 3 bases, leaving 12 bases between the germline ends. Here the CDR3 DNA reads TGTGCCTGGAGTGTAAGAGGGAGAGGCTACGAGCAGTACTTC. Translation: CAWSVRGRGYEQYF.

The rearrangement links TRBV7-2 to TRBJ2-3; 7 positions agree with TRBD2. The CDR3 length is 16 residues. With 3 bases clipped from V and 2 bases from J, the junction kept 8 bases outside the gene matches. Germline loops: CDR1 SGHTA, CDR2 FQGNSA. CDR3 loop: CASSFVPGLHTDTQYF. CDR3 sequence (DNA): TGTGCCAGCAGCTTCGTTCCGGGACTACACACAGATACGCAGTATTTT. Looking up the rest from reference TRBV7-2 and TRBJ2-3 gives the full variable domain: GAGVSQSPSNKVTEKGKDVELRCDPISGHTALYWYRQSLGQGLEFLIYFQGNSAPDKSGLPSDRFSAERTGGSVSTLTIQRTQQEDSAVYLCASSFVPGLHTDTQYFGPGTRLTVL.

This clone appeared a few times. This sequence joins TRBV18 and TRBJ1-2, with D hard to call. The CDR3 runs to 14 residues. Per the germline V gene, CDR1 is KGHSH and CDR2 is LQKENI. Trimming pared 4 bases from V and 4 bases from J, leaving 13 bases between. The CDR3 is CASSRTGWSYGYTF. The CDR3 nucleotides read TGTGCCAGCTCACGCACGGGTTGGTCCTATGGCTACACCTTC. Filled out from reference TRBV18 and TRBJ1-2, the complete variable domain reads NAGVMQNPRHLVRRRGQEARLRCSPMKGHSHVYWYRQLPEEGLKFMVYLQKENIIDESGMPKERFSAEFPKEGPSILRIQQVVRGDSAAYFCASSRTGWSYGYTFGSGTRLTVV.

This clone was picked up a small number of times. The CDR3 region has the DNA TGCAGTGCCAAGACAGGGTACGAGCAGTACTTC. This sequence encodes CSAKTGYEQYF. This chain uses TRBV20-1 with TRBJ2-7; 7 positions match TRBD1. V shed 6 bases, J shed 4 bases, and the junction held 3 bases outside the gene matches. Germline values: CDR1 DFQATT, CDR2 SNEGSKA (reference sequence). This CDR3 is 11 amino acids long.